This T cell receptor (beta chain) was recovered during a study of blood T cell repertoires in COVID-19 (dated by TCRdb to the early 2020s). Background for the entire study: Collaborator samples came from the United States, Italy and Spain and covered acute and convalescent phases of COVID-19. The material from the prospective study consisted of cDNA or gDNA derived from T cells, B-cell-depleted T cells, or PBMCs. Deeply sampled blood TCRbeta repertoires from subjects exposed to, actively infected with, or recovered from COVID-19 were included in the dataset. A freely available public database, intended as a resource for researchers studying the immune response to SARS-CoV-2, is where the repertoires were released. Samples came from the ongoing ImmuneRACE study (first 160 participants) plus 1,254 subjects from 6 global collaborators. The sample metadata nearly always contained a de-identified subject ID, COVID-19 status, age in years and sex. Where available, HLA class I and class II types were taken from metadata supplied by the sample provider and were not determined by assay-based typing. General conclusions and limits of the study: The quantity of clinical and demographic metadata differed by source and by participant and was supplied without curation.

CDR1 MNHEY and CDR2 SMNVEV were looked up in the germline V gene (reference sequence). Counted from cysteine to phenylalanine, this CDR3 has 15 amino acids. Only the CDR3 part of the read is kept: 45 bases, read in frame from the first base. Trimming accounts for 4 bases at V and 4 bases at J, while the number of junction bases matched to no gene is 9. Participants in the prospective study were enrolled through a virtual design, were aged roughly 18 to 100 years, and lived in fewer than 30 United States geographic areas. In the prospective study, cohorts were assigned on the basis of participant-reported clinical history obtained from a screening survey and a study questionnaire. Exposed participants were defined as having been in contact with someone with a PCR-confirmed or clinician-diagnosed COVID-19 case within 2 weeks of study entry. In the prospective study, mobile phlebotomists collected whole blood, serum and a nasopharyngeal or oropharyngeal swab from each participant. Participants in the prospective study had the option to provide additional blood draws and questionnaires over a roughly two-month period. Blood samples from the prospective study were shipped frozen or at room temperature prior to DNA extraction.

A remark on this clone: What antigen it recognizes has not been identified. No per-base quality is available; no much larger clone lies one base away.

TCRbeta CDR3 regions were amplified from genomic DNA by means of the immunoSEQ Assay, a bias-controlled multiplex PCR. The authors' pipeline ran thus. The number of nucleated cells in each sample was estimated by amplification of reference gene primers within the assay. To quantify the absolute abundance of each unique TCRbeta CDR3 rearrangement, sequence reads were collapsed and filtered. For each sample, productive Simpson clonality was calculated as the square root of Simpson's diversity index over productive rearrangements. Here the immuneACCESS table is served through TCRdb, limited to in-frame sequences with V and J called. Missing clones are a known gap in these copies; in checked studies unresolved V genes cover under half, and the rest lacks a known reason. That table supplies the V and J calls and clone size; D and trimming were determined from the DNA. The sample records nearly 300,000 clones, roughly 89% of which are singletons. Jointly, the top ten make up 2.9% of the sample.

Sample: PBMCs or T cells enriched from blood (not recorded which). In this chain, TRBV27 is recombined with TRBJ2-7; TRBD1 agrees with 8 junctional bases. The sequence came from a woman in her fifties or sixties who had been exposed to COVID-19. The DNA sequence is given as TGTGCCAGCAGTTCGTTACAGGGGGTTGGGTACGAGCAGTACTTC. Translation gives CASSSLQGVGYEQYF.